This T cell receptor (beta chain) was identified during a study of Graves' ophthalmopathy and Graves' hyperthyroidism. Each donor who had ophthalmopathy showed moderate-to-severe activity, a CAS of ≥3, a NOSPECS of ≥4, and a duration under 3 months. The authors amplified TCR beta CDR3 regions, and they did so from RNA transcripts for repertoire sequencing. In the first round, RT-PCR was carried out with HTBI primers, and a multiplex PCR formed the second round. From the multiplex PCR reads, TCRdb called clonotypes with MiXCR, one entry per CDR3 protein. The data show hundreds of thousands of distinct CDR3 sequences, over 40% seen once. CDR3 size: 14 residues. V gave up 5 bases and J gave up 7 bases, with 15 bases separating them. This clonotype was recorded at least ten times.

The sequence derives from an adult man with Graves' ophthalmopathy. Material: peripheral blood. The V call is TRBV12-3 or TRBV12-4, the J call TRBJ1-5; the D gene is possibly TRBD1 (6 bases). This chain's CDR3 is CASSPQQGGQPQHF. In nucleotides, the CDR3 is TGTGCCAGCAGTCCCCAACAGGGAGGGCAGCCCCAGCATTTT.